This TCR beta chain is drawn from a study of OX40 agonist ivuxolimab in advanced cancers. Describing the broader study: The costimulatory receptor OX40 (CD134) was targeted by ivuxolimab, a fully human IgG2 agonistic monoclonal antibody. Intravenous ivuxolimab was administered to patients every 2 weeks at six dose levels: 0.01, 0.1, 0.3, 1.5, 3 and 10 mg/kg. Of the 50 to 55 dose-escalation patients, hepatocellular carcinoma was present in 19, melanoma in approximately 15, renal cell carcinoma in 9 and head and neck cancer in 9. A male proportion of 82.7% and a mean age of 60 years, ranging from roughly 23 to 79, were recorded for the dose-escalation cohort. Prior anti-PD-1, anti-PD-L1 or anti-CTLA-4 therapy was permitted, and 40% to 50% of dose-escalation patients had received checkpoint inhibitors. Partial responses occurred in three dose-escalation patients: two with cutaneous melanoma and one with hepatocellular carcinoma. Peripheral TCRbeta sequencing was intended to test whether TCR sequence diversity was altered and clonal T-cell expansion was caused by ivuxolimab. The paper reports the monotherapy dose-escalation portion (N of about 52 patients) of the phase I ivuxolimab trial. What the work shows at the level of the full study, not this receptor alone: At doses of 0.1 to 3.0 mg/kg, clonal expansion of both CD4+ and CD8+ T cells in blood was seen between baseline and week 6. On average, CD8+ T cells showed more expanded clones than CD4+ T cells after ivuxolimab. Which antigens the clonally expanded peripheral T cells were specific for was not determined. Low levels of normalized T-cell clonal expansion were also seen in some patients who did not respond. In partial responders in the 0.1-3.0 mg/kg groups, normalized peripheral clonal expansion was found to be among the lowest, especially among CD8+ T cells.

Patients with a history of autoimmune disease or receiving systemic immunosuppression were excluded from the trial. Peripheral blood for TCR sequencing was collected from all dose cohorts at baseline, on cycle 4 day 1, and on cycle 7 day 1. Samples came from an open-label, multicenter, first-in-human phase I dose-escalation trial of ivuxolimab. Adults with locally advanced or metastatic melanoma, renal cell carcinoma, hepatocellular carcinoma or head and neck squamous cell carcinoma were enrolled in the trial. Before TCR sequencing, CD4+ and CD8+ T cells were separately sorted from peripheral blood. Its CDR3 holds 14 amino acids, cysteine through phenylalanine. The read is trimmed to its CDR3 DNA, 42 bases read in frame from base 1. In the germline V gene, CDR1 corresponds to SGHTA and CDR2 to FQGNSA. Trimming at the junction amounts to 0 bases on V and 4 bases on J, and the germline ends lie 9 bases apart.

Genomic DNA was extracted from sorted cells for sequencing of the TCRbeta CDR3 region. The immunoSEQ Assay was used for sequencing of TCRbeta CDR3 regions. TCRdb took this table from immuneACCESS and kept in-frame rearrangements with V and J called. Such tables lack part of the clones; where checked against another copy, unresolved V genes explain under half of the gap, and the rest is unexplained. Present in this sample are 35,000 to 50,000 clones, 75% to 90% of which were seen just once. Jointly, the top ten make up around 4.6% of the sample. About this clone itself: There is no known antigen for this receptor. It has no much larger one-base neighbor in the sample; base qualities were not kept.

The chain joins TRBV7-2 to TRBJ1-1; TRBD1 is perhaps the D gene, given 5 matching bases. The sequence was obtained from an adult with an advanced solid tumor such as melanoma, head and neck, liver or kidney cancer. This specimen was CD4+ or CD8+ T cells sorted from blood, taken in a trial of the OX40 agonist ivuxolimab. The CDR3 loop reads CASSLAGAGTEAFF. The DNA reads TGTGCCAGCAGCTTAGCAGGGGCAGGCACTGAAGCTTTCTTT.